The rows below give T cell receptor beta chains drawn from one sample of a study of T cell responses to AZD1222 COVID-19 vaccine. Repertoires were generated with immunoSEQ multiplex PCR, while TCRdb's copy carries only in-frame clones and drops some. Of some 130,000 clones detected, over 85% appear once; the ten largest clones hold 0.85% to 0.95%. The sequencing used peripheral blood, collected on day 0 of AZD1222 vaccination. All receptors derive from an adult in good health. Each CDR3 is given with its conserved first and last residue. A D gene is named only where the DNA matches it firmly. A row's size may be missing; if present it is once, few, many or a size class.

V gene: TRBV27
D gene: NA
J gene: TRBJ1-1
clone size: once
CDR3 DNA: TGTGCCAGCAGTTGGGCGGGGGACACTGAAGCTTTCTTT
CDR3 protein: CASSWAGDTEAFF

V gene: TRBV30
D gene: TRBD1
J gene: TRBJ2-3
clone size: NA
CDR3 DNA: TGTGCCTGGACAGGGGGTAGCACAGATACGCAGTATTTT
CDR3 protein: CAWTGGSTDTQYF

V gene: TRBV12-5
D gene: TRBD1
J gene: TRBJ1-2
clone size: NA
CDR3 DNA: TGTGCTAGTGGTTTGGGGACAGGGGAATCTAATGGCTACACCTTC
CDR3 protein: CASGLGTGESNGYTF

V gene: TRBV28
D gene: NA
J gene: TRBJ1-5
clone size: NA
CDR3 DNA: TGTGCCAGCAGTTTGGCGGCCTCGCCCGGCAATCAGCCCCAGCATTTT
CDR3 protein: CASSLAASPGNQPQHF

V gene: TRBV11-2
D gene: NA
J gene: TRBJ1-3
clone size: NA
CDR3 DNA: TGTGCCAGCAGCTTTGGCTCTGGAAACACCATATATTTT
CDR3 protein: CASSFGSGNTIYF

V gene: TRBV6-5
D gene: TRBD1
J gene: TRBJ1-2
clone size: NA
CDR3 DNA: TGTGCCAGCAGGGTAGACAGGGGACCTAACTATGGCTACACCTTC
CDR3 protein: CASRVDRGPNYGYTF

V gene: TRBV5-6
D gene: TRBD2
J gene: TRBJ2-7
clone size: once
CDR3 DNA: TGTGCCAGCAGCAACCGGGAGGGCGGGAGATACGAGCAGTACTTC
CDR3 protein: CASSNREGGRYEQYF

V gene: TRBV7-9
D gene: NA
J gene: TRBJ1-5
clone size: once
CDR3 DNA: TGTGCCAGCAGTCTCGGTAATCAGCCCCAGCATTTT
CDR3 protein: CASSLGNQPQHF

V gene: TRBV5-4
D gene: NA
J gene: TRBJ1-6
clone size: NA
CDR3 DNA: TGTGCCAGCAGAAACTACCGGGACGCCCGAATTGGAGCCCTCCACTTT
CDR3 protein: CASRNYRDARIGALHF

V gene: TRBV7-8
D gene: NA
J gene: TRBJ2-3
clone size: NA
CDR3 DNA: TGTGCCAGCAGCACCCGGGGGGCCCTCACAGATACGCAGTATTTT
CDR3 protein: CASSTRGALTDTQYF

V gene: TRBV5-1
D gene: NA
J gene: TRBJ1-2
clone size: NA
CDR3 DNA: TGCGCCAGCAGCTTGGGGGGTAATGTAGGCTATGGCTACACCTTC
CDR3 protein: CASSLGGNVGYGYTF

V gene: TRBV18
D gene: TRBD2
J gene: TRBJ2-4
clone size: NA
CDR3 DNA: TGTGCCAGCTCACCTTCACTAGCGGGGAGGGACATTCAGTACTTC
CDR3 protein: CASSPSLAGRDIQYF

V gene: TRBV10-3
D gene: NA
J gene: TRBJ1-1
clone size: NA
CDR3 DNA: TGTGCCATCCGGGGGCTGAACACTGAAGCTTTCTTT
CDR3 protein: CAIRGLNTEAFF

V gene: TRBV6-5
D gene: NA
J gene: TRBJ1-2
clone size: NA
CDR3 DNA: TGTGCCAGTATGGGCGACAACTATGGCTACACCTTC
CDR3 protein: CASMGDNYGYTF

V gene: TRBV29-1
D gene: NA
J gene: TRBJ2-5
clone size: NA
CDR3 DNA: TGCAGCGTTTTAGGGGGTTTGACGGAGACCCAGTACTTC
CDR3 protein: CSVLGGLTETQYF